A selection of T cell receptor beta chains follows, all from one sample in a study of T-cell memory formation after mild COVID-19. TCRdb passed the 5' RACE reads through MiXCR, listing each CDR3 protein once. Of 250,000 to 350,000 distinct CDR3 sequences listed, 15% to 20% are singletons. Sequencing was performed on PBMCs or a T cell subset sorted from them (not recorded which). The receptors were sampled from a man aged 18 to 29 who had mild COVID-19 (a few samples of this study predate the infection). Cell type and time point are not known. Each CDR3 is given without its conserved first and last residue. Each record gives: V gene, J gene, D gene, clone size, CDR3 protein. A D gene is named only where the DNA matches it firmly. Where a row states a size, it is once, few, many or the class of an expanded clone; other rows omit it.

>TRBV7-3|TRBJ2-1|-|many
ASSQGGSYNEQF
>TRBV5-1|TRBJ2-3|TRBD2|-
ASSTSSGGDTQY
>TRBV24-1|TRBJ2-3|-|few
ATSDSTAYTDTQY
>TRBV28|TRBJ1-1|TRBD1|-
ASSLPQGRTEAF
>TRBV6-5|TRBJ1-1|-|few
ASSRATANTEAF
>TRBV2|TRBJ2-2|TRBD2|few
ASSEAGANTGELF
>TRBV5-1|TRBJ1-6|-|few
ASSSDGDSPLH
>TRBV5-1|TRBJ1-6|-|-
ASSLEQSSPLH
>TRBV3-2|TRBJ2-1|-|-
ASSTGGDFYEQF
>TRBV7-2|TRBJ1-6|-|few
ASSPDSWDNSPLH
>TRBV7-9|TRBJ2-7|-|many
ASSLETVDYEQY
>TRBV20-1|TRBJ2-2|-|-
SASFGYTGELF
>TRBV5-1|TRBJ1-4|TRBD1|-
ASSFRPGQGAEKLF
>TRBV12-3/TRBV12-4|TRBJ1-1|-|-
ASTPGGFTEAF
>TRBV5-1|TRBJ2-1|-|-
ASSSGRISSYNEQF
>TRBV3-1|TRBJ1-1|-|-
ASSQDLGKIWDTEAF
>TRBV20-1|TRBJ1-3|-|-
SASRGISGNTIY
>TRBV4-1|TRBJ2-3|TRBD1|few
ASSHHGQATGDTQY
>TRBV4-3|TRBJ2-7|TRBD1|-
ASSHEQGLKSYEQY
>TRBV6-6|TRBJ2-2|-|few
ASSYGGTGELF
>TRBV6-1|TRBJ1-2|-|few
ASRTDSNYGYT
>TRBV5-1|TRBJ2-1|TRBD2|many
ASSSSLAGVYNEQF
>TRBV7-6|TRBJ2-4|TRBD2|many
ASSLGALRGVKNIQY
>TRBV20-1|TRBJ2-5|-|-
SARTDQETQY
>TRBV7-9|TRBJ2-1|-|few
ASSSLKFSYNEQF
>TRBV18|TRBJ2-3|-|-
ASSPRAPESYSTDTQY
>TRBV3-1|TRBJ1-6|-|few
ASSQGTLSSYNSPLH
>TRBV5-6|TRBJ1-2|TRBD1|few
ASSPLETGHPGYT
>TRBV7-9|TRBJ1-1|-|few
ASSLEGGIPEAF
>TRBV12-3/TRBV12-4|TRBJ1-2|-|many
ASTSQGLGYGYT
>TRBV7-9|TRBJ1-1|-|-
ASSRTRFQNTEAF
>TRBV3-1|TRBJ2-5|TRBD1|many
ASSQSRFRGHTQETQY
>TRBV7-9|TRBJ1-5|TRBD1|few
ASSQSWDRGPQH
>TRBV24-1|TRBJ2-3|TRBD1|-
ATGDSSTDTQY
>TRBV9|TRBJ2-1|-|-
ASSEEAGTSNEQF
>TRBV5-4|TRBJ2-3|-|few
ASSMTGRTYDTQY
>TRBV11-2|TRBJ2-7|TRBD1|-
ASSLGGRVQGAN
>TRBV7-9|TRBJ2-7|-|-
ASSSSGEQY
>TRBV6-5|TRBJ2-1|TRBD1|few
ASSRPGQVRLNEQF
>TRBV7-3|TRBJ2-2|-|-
ASSLMATTGELF
>TRBV10-2|TRBJ2-3|-|few
ASRVGSTDTQY
>TRBV5-1|TRBJ1-4|TRBD1|-
ASSPGATGDLEKLF